This TCR beta chain stems from a study of long-term antiretroviral therapy in people with HIV. Study summary: Samples from the earliest time points predate the 2015 immediate-ART recommendation by about a decade.

A v3.0 immunoSEQ assay was performed at survey level. Clones were read by immunoSEQ multiplex PCR, and TCRdb kept only the in-frame ones, dropping some. The data hold about 28,000 clones, with about 93% observed a single time. For this clone: The antigen remains unidentified.

Findings and limits, study-wide: Samples were collected from the mid-2000s to the late 2010s under possibly less effective ART regimens.

The clonotype originates from a man aged 35 to 55 with HIV. The material sequenced was unsorted PBMCs, taken 6.2 years after starting antiretroviral therapy.

CDR3 protein: CASSPRGSYEAFF. The CDR3 bases are TGTGCCAGCAGTCCCCGGGGGTCCTATGAAGCTTTCTTT. The chain uses TRBV27 and TRBJ1-1; TRBD1 might be the D (5 bases). Germline assignment: CDR1 MNHEY and CDR2 SMNVEV (reference sequence). V lost 5 bases, J lost 7 bases, and 14 bases lay in between. The CDR3 runs to 13 residues.